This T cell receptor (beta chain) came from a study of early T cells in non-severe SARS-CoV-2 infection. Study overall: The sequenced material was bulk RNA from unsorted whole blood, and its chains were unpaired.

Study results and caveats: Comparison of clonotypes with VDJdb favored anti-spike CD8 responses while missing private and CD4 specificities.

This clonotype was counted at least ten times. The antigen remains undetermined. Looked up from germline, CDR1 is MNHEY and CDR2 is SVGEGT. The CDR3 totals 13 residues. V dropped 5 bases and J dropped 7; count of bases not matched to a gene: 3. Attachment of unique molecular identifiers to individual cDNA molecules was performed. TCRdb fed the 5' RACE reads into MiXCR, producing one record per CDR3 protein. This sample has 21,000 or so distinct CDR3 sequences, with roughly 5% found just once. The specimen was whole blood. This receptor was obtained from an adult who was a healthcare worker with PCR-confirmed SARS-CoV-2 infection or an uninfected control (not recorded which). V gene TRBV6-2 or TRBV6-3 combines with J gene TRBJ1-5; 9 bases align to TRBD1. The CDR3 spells CASSTGGRQPQHF. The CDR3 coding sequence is TGTGCCAGCAGTACAGGGGGCAGACAGCCCCAGCATTTT.